What follows are 2 T cell receptor beta chains derived from one specimen sequenced in a study of blood T cell repertoires in COVID-19. The method was immunoSEQ multiplex PCR; TCRdb's version includes in-frame clones alone and lacks a portion of them. The table lists under 500,000 clones, 75% to 90% of them singletons. Source material: PBMCs or T cells enriched from blood (not recorded which). The source of these receptors is a man aged 30 to 45 who had recovered from COVID-19.

J is TRBJ1-3 and V is TRBV18, with a possible D match to TRBD1 (5 bases). Trimming left V 2 bases short and J 8 bases short, with 13 bases between. The CDR3 runs to 14 residues. CDR1 and CDR2 from the germline V gene are KGHSH and LQKENI. The CDR3 protein is CASSPAGHKYTIYF. The CDR3 DNA reads TGTGCCAGCTCACCAGCCGGACACAAGTACACCATATATTTT.

The chain couples TRBV5-8 to TRBJ1-3; D is unresolved. Germline V gene sequence: CDR1 SGHTS, CDR2 YDEGEE. Deletions cut 2 bases from V and 2 bases from J, with 11 bases between. The CDR3 sequence is 15 residues long. DNA of the CDR3: TGTGCCAGCAGCTTCGTATCGGGAACTGGAAACACCATATATTTT. It encodes CASSFVSGTGNTIYF.